The TCR beta chain under discussion was sequenced for a study of cytomegalovirus exposure and HLA in healthy donors. On this clone itself: As yet, its antigen is unknown.

PCR employed 60 Vbeta and 13 Jbeta primers. Data came from immunoSEQ multiplex PCR; TCRdb stores just in-frame clones and leaves some out. Here the sample spans some 150,000 clones, roughly 79% being singletons. Study results and limitations: In a later analysis, CMV-associated beta chains were mostly HLA-associated, it appeared.

Trimming removed 5 bases from V and 7 bases from J, with 15 bases in between. The CDR3 consists of 14 residues. Germline V lookup: CDR1 SGHTA, CDR2 FQGNSA. The sequence came from a male donor in good health and CMV-seronegative. The rearrangement uses TRBV7-2 and TRBJ2-1; D is perhaps TRBD1 (5 bases). Sequenced sample: PBMCs. In DNA, the CDR3 is TGTGCCAGCAGCGTAGTTCCCAGGGCGAATGAGCAGTTCTTC. Translating it yields CASSVVPRANEQFF.